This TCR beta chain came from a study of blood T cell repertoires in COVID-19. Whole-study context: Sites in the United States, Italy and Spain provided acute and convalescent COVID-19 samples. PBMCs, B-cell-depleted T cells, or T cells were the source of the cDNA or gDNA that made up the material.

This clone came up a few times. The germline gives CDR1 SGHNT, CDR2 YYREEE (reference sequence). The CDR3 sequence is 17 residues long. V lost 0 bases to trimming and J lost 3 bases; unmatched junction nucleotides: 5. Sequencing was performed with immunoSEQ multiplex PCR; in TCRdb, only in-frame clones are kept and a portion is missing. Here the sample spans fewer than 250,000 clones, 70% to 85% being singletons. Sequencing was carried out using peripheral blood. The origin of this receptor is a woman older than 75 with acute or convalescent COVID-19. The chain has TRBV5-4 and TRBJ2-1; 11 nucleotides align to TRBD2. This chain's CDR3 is CASSLAGSGGGYNEQFF. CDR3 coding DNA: TGTGCCAGCAGCTTGGCCGGTAGCGGGGGGGGCTACAATGAGCAGTTCTTC.